This passage covers 26 T cell receptor beta chains from one sample sequenced in a study of blood T cells in healthy people across ages. Combining a sample-barcoded 5' primer with a J-beta primer mix, a second PCR ran for roughly 6 to 12 cycles. A single record per CDR3 protein comes from TCRdb applying MiXCR to the 5' RACE reads. The profile shows about 640,000 distinct CDR3 sequences, under 65% of them singletons. The sample comprised blood. The source of these receptors is a man in his fifties or sixties in good health.

The chain combines TRBV12-3 or TRBV12-4 with TRBJ1-6; 8 nucleotides agree with TRBD1. The CDR3 is 15 residues long. V dropped 10 bases and J dropped 5; count of bases not matched to a gene: 10. CDR3 region: CAISQGVGDNSPLHF. The CDR3 DNA is TGTGCCATCTCACAGGGGGTCGGAGATAATTCACCCCTCCACTTT.

V is TRBV14 and J is TRBJ2-1; D gene uncertain. The V end lost 4 bases, the J end lost 12 bases, and 10 bases lay between the germline ends. Germline lookup yields CDR1 SGHDN and CDR2 FVKESK. This CDR3 is built from 11 residues. In nucleotides, the CDR3 is TGTGCCAGCAGCCCCGGCCGGCGGCAGTTCTTC. It is translated as CASSPGRRQFF.

The V gene is TRBV20-1, the J gene TRBJ2-5; maybe TRBD2 (6 bases). V was cut by 3 bases and J by 1 base, with 12 bases left in between. CDR3 length: 14 amino acids. The germline gives CDR1 DFQATT, CDR2 SNEGSKA (reference sequence). The CDR3 loop is CSASILRGQETQYF. DNA of the CDR3: TGCAGTGCTAGCATCCTGCGGGGCCAAGAGACCCAGTACTTC.

The chain links TRBV20-1 to TRBJ1-5; D is undetermined. From germline, CDR1 is DFQATT and CDR2 SNEGSKA (reference sequence). V was shortened by 0 bases and J by 6 bases, with 12 bases between the two germline ends. The CDR3 length is 14 residues. CDR3 DNA sequence: TGCAGTGCTAGAGATCAGGTATTGGGTCAGCCCCAGCATTTT. It is translated as CSARDQVLGQPQHF.

This clonotype was counted many times. The chain has TRBV7-9 and TRBJ2-4; D is uncertain. Germline V lookup: CDR1 SEHNR, CDR2 FQNEAQ (reference sequence). This CDR3 has 15 residues. V lost 5 bases and J lost 0, with 11 bases in between. The CDR3 nucleotides read TGTGCCAGCAGCCCGGTCGAACTAGCCAAAAACATTCAGTACTTC. As protein: CASSPVELAKNIQYF.

This clonotype appeared a few times. The chain joins TRBV9 to TRBJ2-3; 10 bases fit TRBD2. CDR1 and CDR2 (germline): SGDLS, YYNGEE. V gave up 0 bases and J gave up 5 bases; unmatched junction bases: 6. The CDR3 is 16 residues long. The CDR3 DNA follows: TGTGCCAGCAGCGTAGGGCTAGCGGGGGCGGGAGATACGCAGTATTTT. Protein product: CASSVGLAGAGDTQYF.

The V and J genes are TRBV20-1 and TRBJ2-5; 9 bases align to TRBD2. The CDR3 is 14 residues long. Unmatched junction bases numbered 9, after V lost 5 bases and J lost 5 bases. CDR1 is DFQATT and CDR2 is SNEGSKA in the germline V gene (reference sequence). The CDR3 coding sequence is TGCAGTGCTCCCCGGGGTAGCGGGGGTGAGACCCAGTACTTC. It translates to CSAPRGSGGETQYF.

The CDR3 DNA is TGCAGTGCTAGGCTGGACAGGGGAGAGCGCGAGCAGTACTTC. It encodes CSARLDRGEREQYF. The gene calls are TRBV20-1 and TRBJ2-7; TRBD1 aligns across 9 bases. V lost 3 bases and J lost 6; bases outside the gene matches: 9. This CDR3 spans 14 amino acids. Germline values: CDR1 DFQATT, CDR2 SNEGSKA (reference sequence).

V and J are TRBV20-1 and TRBJ1-5, with D possibly being TRBD1 (6 bases). Germline CDR1 is DFQATT and CDR2 is SNEGSKA (reference sequence). The V end was cut by 2 bases, the J end by 5 bases, with 19 bases between. CDR3 length: 16 residues. For the CDR3, the DNA is TGCAGTGCTAGATTACTTGGGAGGGCAGGGGATCAGCCCCAGCATTTT. Encoded protein: CSARLLGRAGDQPQHF.

The chain uses TRBV18 and TRBJ1-6, with no clear D. V was shortened by 3 bases and J by 0 bases, with 6 bases between the two germline ends. The germline V gene has CDR1 KGHSH and CDR2 LQKENI. The CDR3 runs to 15 residues. CDR3 sequence reads: CASSPAYSYNSPLHF. The CDR3 DNA reads as TGTGCCAGCTCACCCGCGTACTCCTATAATTCACCCCTCCACTTT.

This clonotype was detected only a few times. This sequence joins TRBV7-2 and TRBJ1-6; no clear D gene. V lost 1 base and J 9 bases, leaving 13 bases between the germline ends. CDR1 SGHTA and CDR2 FQGNSA come from the germline V gene. The CDR3 covers 15 residues. The CDR3 protein is CASSLGGSRSSPLHF. CDR3 bases: TGTGCCAGCAGCTTAGGGGGATCCCGCAGTTCACCCCTCCACTTT.

V gene TRBV20-1 combines with J gene TRBJ1-2; 8 nucleotides agree with TRBD1. After removal of 6 bases from V and 3 bases from J, the junction contained 3 bases not matched to a gene. This CDR3 region has 12 residues. CDR1 and CDR2 (germline): DFQATT, SNEGSKA (reference sequence). The CDR3 reads CSARDRHYGYTF. The CDR3 DNA sequence: TGCAGTGCACGGGACAGGCACTATGGCTACACCTTC.

The chain carries TRBV12-3 or TRBV12-4 and TRBJ2-3, with a weak D call TRBD1 (5 bases). Between the trimmed V and J ends, which lost 5 bases and 2 bases, there was a span of 11 bases. This CDR3 is built from 14 residues. CDR3 amino acids: CASSRWGTTDTQYF. CDR3 coding DNA: TGTGCCAGCAGTCGCTGGGGCACCACAGATACGCAGTATTTT.

This clonotype has just a few counts. V is TRBV20-1 and J is TRBJ2-1; D gene ambiguous. The CDR3 runs 12 residues. Trimming shortened V by 3 bases and J by 8 bases, and 11 bases separated the two germline ends. Germline CDR1 and CDR2: DFQATT and SNEGSKA (reference sequence). CDR3 protein: CSARSYRDEQFF. DNA for the CDR3: TGCAGTGCTAGGTCATACAGAGATGAGCAGTTCTTC.

The chain is built from TRBV7-2 and TRBJ2-7, with no clear D. The CDR3 contains 15 residues. The V end was cut by 2 bases, the J end by 0 bases, with 11 bases between. The V gene's germline CDR1 is SGHTA and CDR2 FQGNSA. The CDR3 loop is CASSLHLTSSYEQYF. CDR3 nucleotide sequence: TGTGCCAGCAGCTTACATCTTACATCCTCCTACGAGCAGTACTTC.

CDR3 DNA: TGCGCCAGCTGCCGGGACAGGGGGCCCTACGAGCAGTACTTC. Its protein is CASCRDRGPYEQYF. This rearrangement joins TRBV10-2 to TRBJ2-7; 12 nucleotides match TRBD1. The CDR3 extends over 14 amino acids. Trimming took 8 bases from V and 2 from J; bases not matched to a gene: 4. CDR1 WSHSY and CDR2 SAAADI come from the germline V gene.

The V call is TRBV28, the J call TRBJ2-7; 7 bases line up with TRBD2. CDR1 MDHEN and CDR2 SYDVKM come from the germline V gene. This CDR3 contains 14 residues. V dropped 2 bases and J dropped 3; count of bases not matched to a gene: 4. In DNA, the CDR3 is TGTGCCAGCAGTTTACTGGGGGGGGACTACGAGCAGTACTTC. Translating gives CASSLLGGDYEQYF.

Remarks on this clonotype: Sequence at one end of the junction differs from germline and may be a read error. V is TRBV18 and J is TRBJ2-4, with TRBD1 matching over 11 bases. The better agreement between TRBJ2-7 and the DNA end casts doubt on the J call. CDR3 length equals 14 residues. Germline CDR1 KGHSH, CDR2 LQKENI. CDR3 sequence: CASAPRTGGDEQYF. The DNA for the CDR3 is TGTGCCAGCGCACCACGGACAGGGGGCGACGAGCAGTACTTC.

The chain uses TRBV7-9 and TRBJ2-5; D possibly matches TRBD1 or TRBD2 (5 bases each). CDR3 size: 14 residues. V lost 5 bases, J lost 5 bases, and 15 bases lay in between. CDR1 and CDR2 (germline): SEHNR, FQNEAQ (reference sequence). The CDR3 here is CASSGTTSRETQYF. CDR3 nucleotides: TGTGCCAGCAGCGGGACCACGTCCCGGGAGACCCAGTACTTC.

This CDR3 reads CSATRLAGTPQYF. In DNA form, the CDR3 reads TGCAGTGCTACCCGACTAGCGGGGACCCCGCAGTATTTT. The J gene is TRBJ2-3, the V gene TRBV20-1; 11 bases map to TRBD2. J gave up 10 bases and V 4 bases, and 7 bases lay outside the gene matches. Germline-derived CDR1 and CDR2 are DFQATT and SNEGSKA (reference sequence). The CDR3 is 13 amino acids.

The rearrangement links TRBV11-2 to TRBJ2-1; the match to TRBD2 covers 7 bases. There are 16 residues in the CDR3. V lost 5 bases, J lost 8 bases, and 15 bases stayed unmatched. Germline V lookup: CDR1 SGHAT, CDR2 FQNNGV. The CDR3 bases are TGTGCCAGCAGCCCCCTATGGGGGGGGAACTTCTATGAGCAGTTCTTC. This encodes CASSPLWGGNFYEQFF.

The chain has TRBV3-1 and TRBJ2-3, with TRBD2 identical over 8 bases. CDR1 is LGHDT and CDR2 is YNNKEL in the germline V gene (reference sequence). J lost 1 base, V lost 0 bases, and 3 bases had no gene match. This CDR3 spans 16 amino acids. CDR3 bases: TGTGCCAGCAGCCAAGAAACGGGGGGGCGCACAGATACGCAGTATTTT. This encodes CASSQETGGRTDTQYF.

V is TRBV2 and J is TRBJ2-5, with 7 bases that match TRBD2. V lost 3 bases and J lost 4; bases outside the gene matches: 5. Looked up from germline, CDR1 is SNHLY and CDR2 is FYNNEI. The CDR3 has 14 residues. The CDR3 bases are TGTGCCAGCAGTGATTGGACTAGTCGAGAGACCCAGTACTTC. It specifies CASSDWTSRETQYF.

This chain uses TRBV19 with TRBJ2-1; 7 nucleotides align to TRBD1. V trimming: 5 bases; J trimming: 2 bases; junction bases outside the gene matches: 6. This CDR3 is 15 amino acids long. Germline CDR1 is LNHDA and CDR2 is SQIVND (reference sequence). The CDR3 here is CASSRRQGAYNEQFF. CDR3 sequence (DNA): TGTGCCAGTAGTCGACGACAGGGAGCCTACAATGAGCAGTTCTTC.

V and J are TRBV4-1 and TRBJ2-5; D uncertain. The J call may be in error: the DNA end matches TRBJ2-7 better. The CDR3 spans 15 residues. Germline V gene data show CDR1 as MGHRA and CDR2 as YSYEKL. The CDR3 loop reads CASRYRVGSSYEQYF. CDR3 nucleotides: TGCGCCAGCAGGTACCGGGTTGGAAGCTCCTACGAGCAGTACTTC.

This clonotype occurred many times. The CDR3 region has the DNA TGCAGTGCTTTCGGACAGGGGAACAACTACGAGCAGTACTTC. This translates into CSAFGQGNNYEQYF. The rearrangement joins TRBV20-1 to TRBJ2-7; TRBD1 aligns across 9 bases. The CDR3 extends over 14 amino acids. V trimming: 5 bases; J trimming: 3 bases; junction bases outside the gene matches: 8. Germline-derived CDR1 and CDR2 are DFQATT and SNEGSKA (reference sequence).